This TCR beta chain was recorded in a study of blood T cell repertoires in COVID-19. On the study more broadly: COVID-19 samples from acute and convalescent phases originated in the United States, Italy and Spain.

The junction had 17 bases not matched to a gene; V was cut back by 3 bases and J by 5 bases. The V gene's germline CDR1 is SGDLS and CDR2 YYNGEE. This CDR3 is built from 18 residues. Authors' analysis steps: Estimated nucleated cell counts came from reference gene primer amplification. Profiling relied on immunoSEQ multiplex PCR, and the TCRdb table lists in-frame clones only, not all of them. The DNA gave D and trimming, while V, J and clone size come from that table. The sample shows under 500,000 clones, 70% to 90% of them seen only once. The participants were between roughly 18 and 100 years old and came from about two dozen US areas. Cohorts were determined from participant-reported clinical history.

The V gene is TRBV9, the J gene TRBJ1-3, with 7 nucleotides matching TRBD1. The sequencing input was PBMCs or T cells enriched from blood (not recorded which). The clonotype was recovered from a woman in her late teens or twenties with acute COVID-19. The CDR3 region has the DNA TGTGCCAGCAGCGATACAGGGGACGAAGTGTCCTACCGAAACACCATATATTTT. Protein sequence: CASSDTGDEVSYRNTIYF.